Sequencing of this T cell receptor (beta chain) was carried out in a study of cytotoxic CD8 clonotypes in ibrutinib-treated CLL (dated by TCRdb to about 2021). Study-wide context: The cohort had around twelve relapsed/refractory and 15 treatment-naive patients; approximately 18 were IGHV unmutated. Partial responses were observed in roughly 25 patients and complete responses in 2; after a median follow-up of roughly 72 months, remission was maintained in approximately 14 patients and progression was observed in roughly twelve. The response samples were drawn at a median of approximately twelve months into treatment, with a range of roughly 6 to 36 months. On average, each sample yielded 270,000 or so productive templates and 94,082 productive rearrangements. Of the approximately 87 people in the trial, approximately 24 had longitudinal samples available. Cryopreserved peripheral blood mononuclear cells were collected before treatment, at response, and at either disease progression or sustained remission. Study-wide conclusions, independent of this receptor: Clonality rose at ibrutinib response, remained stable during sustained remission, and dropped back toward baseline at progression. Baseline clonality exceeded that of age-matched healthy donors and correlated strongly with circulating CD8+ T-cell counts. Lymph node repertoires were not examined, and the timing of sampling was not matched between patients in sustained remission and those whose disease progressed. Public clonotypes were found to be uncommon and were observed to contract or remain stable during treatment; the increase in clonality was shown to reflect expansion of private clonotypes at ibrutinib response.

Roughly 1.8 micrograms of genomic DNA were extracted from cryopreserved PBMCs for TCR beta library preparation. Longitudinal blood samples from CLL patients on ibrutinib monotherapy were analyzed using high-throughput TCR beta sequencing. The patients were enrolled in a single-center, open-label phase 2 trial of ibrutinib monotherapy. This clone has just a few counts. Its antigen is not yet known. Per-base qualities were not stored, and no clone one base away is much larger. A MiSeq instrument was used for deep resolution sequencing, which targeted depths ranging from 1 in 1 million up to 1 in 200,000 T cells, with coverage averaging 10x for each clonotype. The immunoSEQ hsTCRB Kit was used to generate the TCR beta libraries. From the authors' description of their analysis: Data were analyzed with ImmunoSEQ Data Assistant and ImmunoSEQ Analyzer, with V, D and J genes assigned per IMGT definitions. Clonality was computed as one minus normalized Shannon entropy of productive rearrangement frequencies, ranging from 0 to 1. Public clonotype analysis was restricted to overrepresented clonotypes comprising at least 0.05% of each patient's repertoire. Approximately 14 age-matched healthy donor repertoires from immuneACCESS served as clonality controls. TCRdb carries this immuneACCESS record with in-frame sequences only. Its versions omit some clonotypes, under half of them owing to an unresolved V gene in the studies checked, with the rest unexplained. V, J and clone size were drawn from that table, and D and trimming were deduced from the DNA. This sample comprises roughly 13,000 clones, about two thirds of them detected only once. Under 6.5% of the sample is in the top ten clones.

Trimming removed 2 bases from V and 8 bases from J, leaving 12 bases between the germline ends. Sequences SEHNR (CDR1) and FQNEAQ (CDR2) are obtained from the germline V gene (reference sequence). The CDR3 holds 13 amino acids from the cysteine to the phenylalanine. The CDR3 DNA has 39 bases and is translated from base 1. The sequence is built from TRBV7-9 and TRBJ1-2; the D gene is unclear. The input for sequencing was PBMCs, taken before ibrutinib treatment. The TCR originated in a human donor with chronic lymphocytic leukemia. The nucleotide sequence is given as TGTGCCAGCAGCTTACTGAGCCCGGTCGGCTACACCTTC. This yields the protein CASSLLSPVGYTF.